One and the same sample provided the 18 T cell receptor beta chains below, sequenced in a study of vaccination and CD4 T cells after COVID-19. Sequencing of DNA taken from cultured CD4+ T cells relied on the Oncomine TCR Beta short-read assay. TCRdb analysed the PCR reads with MiXCR anew, one entry per CDR3 protein. The data contain about 10,000 distinct CDR3 sequences, approximately 23% of them singletons. Treatment reported: approximately 9-day PBMC culture with coronavirus spike peptide pools or control peptides (ViraFEST assay). No antigen is known for these receptors. Sequencing used CD4+ T cells from blood, cultured in vitro, obtained before SARS-CoV-2 vaccination. These receptors originate from a human donor who received a COVID-19 vaccine.

The gene calls are TRBV30 and TRBJ2-7; D may be TRBD1 (5 bases). CDR3 length: 13 residues. V lost 3 bases and J lost 3, with 12 bases in between. CDR1 and CDR2 (germline): GTSNPN, SVGIG (reference sequence). The CDR3 coding sequence is TGTGCCTGGAGCGCCGGACACCTCTACGAGCAGTACTTC. Its translation: CAWSAGHLYEQYF.

A few counts support this clonotype. The chain joins TRBV6-2 or TRBV6-3 to TRBJ1-6, with D possibly being TRBD1 (5 bases). The germline V and J ends were trimmed by 5 bases and 3 bases, with 17 bases remaining between them. CDR1 is MNHEY, CDR2 SVGEGT, per germline. This CDR3 is 17 amino acids long. DNA for the CDR3: TGTGCCAGCAGTCACCTTTCTGGGCAGGGCTATAATTCACCCCTCCACTTT. Translated: CASSHLSGQGYNSPLHF.

In this sample, this clonotype turned up a few times. The rearrangement uses TRBV6-1 and TRBJ1-5, with TRBD1 matching over 8 bases. The CDR3 loop spans 14 amino acids. V dropped 6 bases and J dropped 6; count of bases not matched to a gene: 7. Germline values: CDR1 MNHNS, CDR2 SASEGT. CDR3 DNA: TGTGCCAGCAGAGGTCAGGGGGCGGTTCAGCCCCAGCATTTT. Encoded protein: CASRGQGAVQPQHF.

This sequence joins TRBV21-1 and TRBJ2-3; the table assigns TRBD1, which was not confirmed against the DNA. TRBV21-1 corresponds to a pseudogene. The CDR3 runs 20 residues. This chain's CDR3 is CASSKDCALSRTDSTDTQYF. CDR3 coding DNA: TGTGCCAGCAGCAAAGATTGTGCCCTCTCCCGGACAGACAGCACAGATACGCAGTATTTT.

This clonotype was seen a handful of times. The rearrangement links TRBV30 to TRBJ2-7; D remains unclear. The CDR3 runs 14 residues. Deletions cut 4 bases from V and 2 bases from J, with 15 bases between. The germline V gene encodes CDR1 GTSNPN and CDR2 SVGIG (reference sequence). CDR3 protein: CAWNPPSSAYEQYF. CDR3 sequence (DNA): TGTGCCTGGAACCCCCCCTCATCCGCCTACGAGCAGTACTTC. The complete variable domain, with remaining parts taken from reference TRBV30 and TRBJ2-7, reads SQTIHQWPATLVQPVGSPLSLECTVEGTSNPNLYWYRQAAGRGLQLLFYSVGIGQISSEVPQNLSASRPQDRQFILSSKKLLLSDSGFYLCAWNPPSSAYEQYFGPGTRLTVT.

V is TRBV6-5 and J is TRBJ2-7; 10 bases are shared with TRBD1. Germline loops: CDR1 MNHEY, CDR2 SVGAGI. The CDR3 sequence is 15 residues long. Germline trimming cut 1 base from V and 4 bases from J; bases unmatched to any gene: 4. The CDR3 coding sequence is TGTGCCAGCAGTTACTTGCCGGGACAGGGGTACGAGCAGTACTTC. Encoded protein: CASSYLPGQGYEQYF.

The chain combines TRBV12-5 with TRBJ2-7; 11 bases are shared with TRBD2. V was clipped by 3 bases and J by 7 bases; unmatched bases: 2. CDR3 size: 13 residues. Germline lookup yields CDR1 LGHNT and CDR2 FRNRAP. CDR3 sequence (DNA): TGTGCTAGTGGTTTCATAGCGGGGGGGGAGCAGTACTTC. Its protein is CASGFIAGGEQYF.

This chain connects TRBV2 to TRBJ1-1; D is ambiguous. Per the germline V gene, CDR1 is SNHLY and CDR2 is FYNNEI. The V end was cut by 8 bases, the J end by 3 bases, with 13 bases between. This CDR3 spans 13 amino acids. The CDR3 region has the DNA TGTGCCAGCCGCCGTCGCGGGGACACTGAAGCTTTCTTT. Its translation: CASRRRGDTEAFF. The entire variable domain, with the rest obtained from reference TRBV2 and TRBJ1-1, is as follows: EPEVTQTPSHQVTQMGQEVILRCVPISNHLYFYWYRQILGQKVEFLVSFYNNEISEKSEIFDDQFSVERPDGSNFTLKIRSTKLEDSAMYFCASRRRGDTEAFFGQGTRLTVV.

This clonotype was seen more than once but under ten times. The rearrangement joins TRBV30 to TRBJ2-5, with D perhaps matching TRBD2 (5 bases). The CDR3 runs to 15 residues. Germline assignment: CDR1 GTSNPN and CDR2 SVGIG (reference sequence). V shed 2 bases and J shed 4 bases, with 17 bases lying between them. The CDR3 DNA is TGTGCCTGGAGTCCCCCCGCCGGGGTCAGAGAGACCCAGTACTTC. Amino acid sequence: CAWSPPAGVRETQYF.

The rearrangement links TRBV7-3 to TRBJ2-1, with 9 bases lining up with TRBD2. Germline V gives CDR1 SGHTA, CDR2 FQGTGA. The CDR3 is made up of 13 amino acids. With 5 bases clipped from V and 12 bases from J, the junction kept 8 bases outside the gene matches. CDR3 residues: CASSLQTSGGQFF. CDR3 DNA sequence: TGTGCCAGCAGCCTACAGACTAGCGGAGGGCAGTTCTTC.

The rearrangement links TRBV12-3 or TRBV12-4 to TRBJ2-3; no firm D call. Trimming cost V 3 bases and J 4 bases, with 8 bases left between them. CDR3 length: 13 residues. CDR3 residues: CASSFLVADTQYF. The CDR3 DNA reads as TGTGCCAGCAGTTTTCTAGTAGCAGATACGCAGTATTTT.

This clonotype was observed a handful of times. The chain uses TRBV6-2 or TRBV6-3 and TRBJ2-2, with D maybe TRBD2 (6 bases). Deletions cut 6 bases from V and 0 bases from J, with 14 bases between. Germline values: CDR1 MNHEY, CDR2 SVGEGT. CDR3 size: 16 residues. CDR3 sequence (DNA): TGTGCCAGCAGCCTCAGTAGACTAGCGAACACCGGGGAGCTGTTTTTT. It specifies CASSLSRLANTGELFF.

On this clonotype: One junction end does not reproduce the germline sequence, and a read error may be involved. This chain uses TRBV5-3 with TRBJ2-3, with 15 positions matching TRBD2. TRBV5-3 is an ORF; its function is uncertain. The CDR3 contains 17 residues. CDR3 DNA: TGTGCCAGCAGCTTGGGACTAGCGGGGGGTAGCACAGATACGCAGTATTTT. This translates into CASSLGLAGGSTDTQYF.

The rearrangement joins TRBV5-1 to TRBJ2-3; D perhaps matches TRBD2 (6 bases). CDR3 length equals 14 residues. Germline V CDR1 and CDR2: SGHRS, YFSETQ. V was clipped by 3 bases and J by 2 bases, with 10 bases between them. The CDR3, as DNA: TGCGCCAGCAGCTCGGGACTTCTCACAGATACGCAGTATTTT. As protein: CASSSGLLTDTQYF. The full variable domain, in which reference TRBV5-1 and TRBJ2-3 provide the parts outside the CDR3, is KAGVTQTPRYLIKTRGQQVTLSCSPISGHRSVSWYQQTPGQGLQFLFEYFSETQRNKGNFPGRFSGRQFSNSRSEMNVSTLELGDSALYLCASSSGLLTDTQYFGPGTRLTVL.

On this clonotype: Mismatch with germline at one junction end may stem from a read error. The rearrangement uses TRBV19 and TRBJ2-6; possibly TRBD1 for D (6 bases). The CDR3 length is 16 residues. Germline CDR1 reads LNHDA; CDR2 reads SQIVND (reference sequence). CDR3 sequence: CASSRLRGSGADVLTF. The CDR3, as DNA: TGTGCCAGTAGTCGTCTCAGGGGCTCTGGGGCCGACGTCCTGACTTTC.

The chain combines TRBV27 with TRBJ2-1; 7 bases match TRBD1. The CDR3 has 13 amino acids. Looked up from germline, CDR1 is MNHEY and CDR2 is SMNVEV (reference sequence). V shed 6 bases, J shed 4 bases, and the junction held 3 bases outside the gene matches. The CDR3 protein is CASRQGQYNEQFF. The CDR3 coding sequence is TGTGCCAGCAGACAGGGGCAGTACAATGAGCAGTTCTTC.

The chain has TRBV20-1 and TRBJ1-5; D may be TRBD1 (5 bases). Trimming took 3 bases from V and 1 from J, leaving 13 bases between them. This CDR3 has 15 residues. Germline CDR1 and CDR2: DFQATT and SNEGSKA (reference sequence). The CDR3 nucleotides are TGCAGTGCTAGTAGGCCAGGGTTCAGCAATCAGCCCCAGCATTTT. It yields the protein CSASRPGFSNQPQHF.

This clonotype was seen only a few times. This rearrangement joins TRBV7-9 to TRBJ2-7, with 7 bases that match TRBD1. After removal of 1 base from V and 5 bases from J, the junction contained 5 bases not matched to a gene. CDR1 SEHNR and CDR2 FQNEAQ come from the germline V gene (reference sequence). The CDR3 loop spans 14 amino acids. The CDR3 DNA follows: TGTGCCAGCAGCTTAGGACAGGGTGATAACGAGCAGTACTTC. Translating gives CASSLGQGDNEQYF.